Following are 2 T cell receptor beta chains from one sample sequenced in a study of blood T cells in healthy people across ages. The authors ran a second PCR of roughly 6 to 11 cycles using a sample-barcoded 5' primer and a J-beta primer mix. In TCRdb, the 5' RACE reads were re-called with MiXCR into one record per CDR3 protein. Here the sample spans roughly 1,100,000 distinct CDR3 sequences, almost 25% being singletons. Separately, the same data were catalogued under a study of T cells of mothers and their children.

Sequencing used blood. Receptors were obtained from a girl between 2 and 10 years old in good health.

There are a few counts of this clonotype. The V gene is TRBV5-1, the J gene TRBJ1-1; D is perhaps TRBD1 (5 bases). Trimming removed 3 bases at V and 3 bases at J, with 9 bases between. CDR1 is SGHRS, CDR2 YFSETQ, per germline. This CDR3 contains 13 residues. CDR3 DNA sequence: TGCGCCAGCAGCTATACAGGACACACTGAAGCTTTCTTT. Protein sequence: CASSYTGHTEAFF.

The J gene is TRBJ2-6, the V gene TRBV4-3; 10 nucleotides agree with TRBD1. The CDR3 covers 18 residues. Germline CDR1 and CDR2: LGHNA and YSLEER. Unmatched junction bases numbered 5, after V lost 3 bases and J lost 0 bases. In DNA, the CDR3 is TGCGCCAGCAGCCAGCTGGGACAGGGGCCCTCTGGGGCCAACGTCCTGACTTTC. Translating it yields CASSQLGQGPSGANVLTF.